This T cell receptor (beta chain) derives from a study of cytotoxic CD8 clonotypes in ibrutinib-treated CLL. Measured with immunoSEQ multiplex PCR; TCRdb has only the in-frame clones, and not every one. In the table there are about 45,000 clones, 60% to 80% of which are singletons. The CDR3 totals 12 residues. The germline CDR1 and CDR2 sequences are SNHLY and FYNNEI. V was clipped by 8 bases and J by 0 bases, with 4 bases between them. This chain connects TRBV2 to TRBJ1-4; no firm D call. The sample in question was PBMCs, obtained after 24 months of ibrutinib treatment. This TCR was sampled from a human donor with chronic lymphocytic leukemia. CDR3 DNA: TGTGCCAGCGCTACAACTAATGAAAAACTGTTTTTT. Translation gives CASATTNEKLFF.